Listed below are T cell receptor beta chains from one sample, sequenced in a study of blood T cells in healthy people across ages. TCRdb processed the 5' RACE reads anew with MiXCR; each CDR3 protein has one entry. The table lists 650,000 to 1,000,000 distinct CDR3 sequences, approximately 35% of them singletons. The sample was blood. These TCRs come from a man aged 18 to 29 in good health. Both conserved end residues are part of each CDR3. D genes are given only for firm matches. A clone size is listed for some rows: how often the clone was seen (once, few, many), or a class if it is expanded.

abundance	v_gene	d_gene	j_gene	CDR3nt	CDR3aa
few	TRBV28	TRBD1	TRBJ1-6	TGTGCCAGCAGTATAACAGGGGGCTCTAATTCACCCCTCCACTTT	CASSITGGSNSPLHF
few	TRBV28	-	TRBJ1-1	TGTGCCAGCTTTATCCCAGGGAACACTGAAGCTTTCTTT	CASFIPGNTEAFF
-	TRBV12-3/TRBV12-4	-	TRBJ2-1	TGTGCCAGCATACGGACTAACCTAGTCAATGAGCAGTTCTTC	CASIRTNLVNEQFF
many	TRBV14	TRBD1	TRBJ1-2	TGTGCCAGCAGCATAAACTACAGGGGTGATGGCTACACCTTC	CASSINYRGDGYTF
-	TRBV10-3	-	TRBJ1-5	TGTGCCATCAGTGAGGGGGAAAGTCAGCCCCAGCATTTT	CAISEGESQPQHF
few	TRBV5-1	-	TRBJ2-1	TGCGCCAGCAGCTTGGTTAGCGGTTACAATGAGCAGTTCTTC	CASSLVSGYNEQFF
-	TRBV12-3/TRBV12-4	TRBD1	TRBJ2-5	TGTGCCAGCAGTTTAGGGCGACAGGGCGGGGAGACCCAGTACTTC	CASSLGRQGGETQYF
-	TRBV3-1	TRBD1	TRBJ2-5	TGTGCCAGCAGCCGGACAGGGGTCCAAGAGACCCAGTACTTC	CASSRTGVQETQYF
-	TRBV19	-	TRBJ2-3	TGTGCCAGTAGTAGGCGACAGAGAGGGGATACGCAGTATTTT	CASSRRQRGDTQYF
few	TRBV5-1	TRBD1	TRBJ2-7	TGCGCCAGCACCTTGGACAGGTCTTCCTACGAGCAGTACTTC	CASTLDRSSYEQYF
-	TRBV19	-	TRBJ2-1	TGTGCCAGTAGTCCACGGGACCCCCAAGAGCAGTTCTTC	CASSPRDPQEQFF
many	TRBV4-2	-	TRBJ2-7	TGTGCCAGCAGCCCTCCAGCCAAGTACAATGAGCAGTACTTC	CASSPPAKYNEQYF
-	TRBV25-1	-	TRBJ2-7	TGTGCCAGCAGGAAAACAGGGTTCTACGAGCAGTACTTC	CASRKTGFYEQYF
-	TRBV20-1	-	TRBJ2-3	TGCAGTGCCCCCGCCGCGGGGAGGCACAGGGGTACGCAGTATTTT	CSAPAAGRHRGTQYF
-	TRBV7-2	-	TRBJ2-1	TGTGCCAGCAGCCCCCCGGGGGCTCACCTCAATGAGCAGTTCTTC	CASSPPGAHLNEQFF
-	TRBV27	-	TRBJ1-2	TGTGCCAGCAGTTCTCCAAGGGAGGGCCTCTATGGCTACACCTTC	CASSSPREGLYGYTF
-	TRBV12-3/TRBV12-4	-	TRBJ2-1	TGTGCCAGCGAGACAAGCTCCTACAATGAGCAGTTCTTC	CASETSSYNEQFF
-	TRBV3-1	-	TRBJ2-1	TGTGCCAGCAATGTCGGGGAGACCTACAATGAGCAGTTCTTC	CASNVGETYNEQFF
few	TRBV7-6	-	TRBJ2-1	TGTGCCAGCAGCTCGTATTCCGGGGCTCAGTTCTTC	CASSSYSGAQFF
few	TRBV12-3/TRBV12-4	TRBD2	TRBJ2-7	TGTGCCAGCAGTATATGGAGGACTAGCGGGGGGACCAACTACGAGCAGTACTTC	CASSIWRTSGGTNYEQYF
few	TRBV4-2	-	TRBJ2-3	TGTGCCAGCAAGCCCGAATATGGTTTTCAGTCAGATACGCAGTATTTT	CASKPEYGFQSDTQYF
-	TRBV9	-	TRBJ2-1	TGTGCCAGCAGCGTAGGAACAGGGTGGAATGAGCAGTTCTTC	CASSVGTGWNEQFF
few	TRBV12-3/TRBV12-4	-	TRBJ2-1	TGTGCCAGCAGTTTTATTATTTTTGATGGCCGAGAGCTTGAATACAATGAGCAGTTCTTC	CASSFIIFDGRELEYNEQFF
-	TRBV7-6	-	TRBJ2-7	TGTGCCAGCAGCTTAAACGAGAATGAGCAGTACTTC	CASSLNENEQYF
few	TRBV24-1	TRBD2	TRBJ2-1	TGTGCCACCAGTGGGCGGGAGACCACGAATTACAATGAGCAGTTCTTC	CATSGRETTNYNEQFF
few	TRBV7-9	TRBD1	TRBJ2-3	TGTGCCAGCAGCTTCTCCGGACAGGCTAGCACAGATACGCAGTATTTT	CASSFSGQASTDTQYF
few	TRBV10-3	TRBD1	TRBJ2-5	TGTGCCACAACGACAGGGGTCCAAGAGACCCAGTACTTC	CATTTGVQETQYF